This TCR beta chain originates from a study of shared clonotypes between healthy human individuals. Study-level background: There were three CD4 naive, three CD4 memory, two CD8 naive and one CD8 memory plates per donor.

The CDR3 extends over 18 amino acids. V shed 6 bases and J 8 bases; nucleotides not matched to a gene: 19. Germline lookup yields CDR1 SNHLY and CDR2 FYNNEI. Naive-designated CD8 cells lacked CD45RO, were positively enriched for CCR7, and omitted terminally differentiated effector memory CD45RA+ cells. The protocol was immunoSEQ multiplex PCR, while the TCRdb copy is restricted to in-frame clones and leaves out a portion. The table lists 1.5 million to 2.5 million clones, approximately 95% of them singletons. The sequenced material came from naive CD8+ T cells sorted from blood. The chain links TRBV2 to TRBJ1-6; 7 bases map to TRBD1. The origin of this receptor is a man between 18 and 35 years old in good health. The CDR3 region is CASRHNRQGPTPDSPLHF. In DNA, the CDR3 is TGTGCCAGCAGGCACAATCGACAGGGTCCCACTCCGGATTCACCCCTCCACTTT.